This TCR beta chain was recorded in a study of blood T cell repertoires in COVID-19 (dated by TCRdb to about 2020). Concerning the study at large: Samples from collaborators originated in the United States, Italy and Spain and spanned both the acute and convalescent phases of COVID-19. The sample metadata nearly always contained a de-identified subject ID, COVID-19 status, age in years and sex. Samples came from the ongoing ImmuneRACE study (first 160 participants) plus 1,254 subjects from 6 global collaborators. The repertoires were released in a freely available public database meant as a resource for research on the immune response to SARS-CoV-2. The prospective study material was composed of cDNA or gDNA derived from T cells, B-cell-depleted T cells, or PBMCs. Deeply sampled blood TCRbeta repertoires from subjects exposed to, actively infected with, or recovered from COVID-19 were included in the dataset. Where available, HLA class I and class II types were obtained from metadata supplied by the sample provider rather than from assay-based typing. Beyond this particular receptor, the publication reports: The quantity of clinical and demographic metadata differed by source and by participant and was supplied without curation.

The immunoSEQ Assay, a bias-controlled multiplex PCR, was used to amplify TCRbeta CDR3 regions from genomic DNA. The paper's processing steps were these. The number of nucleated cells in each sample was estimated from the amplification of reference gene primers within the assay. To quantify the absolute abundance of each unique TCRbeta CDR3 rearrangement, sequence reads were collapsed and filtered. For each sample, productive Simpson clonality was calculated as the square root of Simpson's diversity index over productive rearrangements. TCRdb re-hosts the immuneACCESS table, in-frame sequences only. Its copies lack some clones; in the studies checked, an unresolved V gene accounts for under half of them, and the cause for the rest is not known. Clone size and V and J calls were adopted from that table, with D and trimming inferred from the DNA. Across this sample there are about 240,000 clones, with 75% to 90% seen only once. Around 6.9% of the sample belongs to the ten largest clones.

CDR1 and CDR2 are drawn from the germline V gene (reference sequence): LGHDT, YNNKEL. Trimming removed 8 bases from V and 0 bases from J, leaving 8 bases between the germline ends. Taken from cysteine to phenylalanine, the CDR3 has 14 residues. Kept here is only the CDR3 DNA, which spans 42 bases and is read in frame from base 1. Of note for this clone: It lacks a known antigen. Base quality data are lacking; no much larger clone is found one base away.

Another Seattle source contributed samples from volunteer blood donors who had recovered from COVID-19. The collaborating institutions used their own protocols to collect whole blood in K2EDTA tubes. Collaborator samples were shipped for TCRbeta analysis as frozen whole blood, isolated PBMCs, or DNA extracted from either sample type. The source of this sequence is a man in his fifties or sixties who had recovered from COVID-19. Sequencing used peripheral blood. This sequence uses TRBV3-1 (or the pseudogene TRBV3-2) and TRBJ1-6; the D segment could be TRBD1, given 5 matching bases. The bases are TGTGCCAGCGGGGCGAGCTCCTATAATTCACCCCTCCACTTT. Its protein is CASGASSYNSPLHF.